These 14 T cell receptor beta chains were sequenced from one sample in a study of T-cell reconstitution after alpha-beta-depleted transplantation in children. Study-level findings and limits: Diversity and T-cell counts at one year after transplant derived mostly from new T cells.

Their specific antigens are unknown. Preparation of the TCRbeta library was carried out with unique molecular identifiers. TCRdb reanalysed the PCR reads using MiXCR and keeps one entry per CDR3 protein. The sample lists around 300,000 distinct CDR3 sequences, roughly 7.8% occurring once. The material was peripheral blood, obtained 360 days after TCRalphabeta/CD19-depleted stem cell transplant. The receptors were sampled from a female patient aged 2-9 years who had a stem cell transplant for Fanconi anemia, so the T cells may come from the graft donor.

This rearrangement joins TRBV5-1 to TRBJ1-3, with no clear D. This CDR3 has 18 amino acids. Trimming took 0 bases from V and 0 from J, leaving 16 bases between them. The germline CDR1 and CDR2 sequences are SGHRS and YFSETQ. Written as DNA, the CDR3 is TGCGCCAGCAGCTTGGCCGCGGGAAGGCCCAGCTCTGGAAACACCATATATTTT. Its translation is CASSLAAGRPSSGNTIYF.

Ten or more counts support this clonotype. DNA of the CDR3: TGTGCCAGCAGCTACTCCCGGGACGGGTCCTACGAGCAGTACTTC. It codes for CASSYSRDGSYEQYF. The chain carries TRBV11-2 and TRBJ2-7, with D perhaps being TRBD1 or TRBD2 (5 bases each). Germline CDR1 is SGHAT and CDR2 is FQNNGV. The CDR3 contains 15 residues. V lost 4 bases and J lost 1, with 14 bases in between.

In its sample, this clonotype was seen a few times. This rearrangement joins TRBV7-6 to TRBJ2-7; D perhaps matches TRBD1 (6 bases). CDR3 length: 13 amino acids. The germline V gene encodes CDR1 SGHVS and CDR2 FNYEAQ. The germline V and J ends were trimmed by 0 bases and 3 bases, with 6 bases remaining between them. DNA for the CDR3: TGTGCCAGCAGCTTAGCGGACAGCTACGAGCAGTACGTC. Translating gives CASSLADSYEQYV.

This chain uses TRBV7-8 with TRBJ1-1; a weak D match, TRBD1 (6 bases). This CDR3 has 18 amino acids. CDR1 and CDR2 from the germline V gene are SGHVS and FQNEAQ. Between the trimmed V and J ends, which lost 1 base and 2 bases, there was a span of 20 bases. This CDR3 reads CASSLGARGPSINTEAFF. The CDR3 bases are TGTGCCAGCAGCTTAGGGGCCCGGGGGCCGAGTATTAACACTGAAGCTTTCTTT. The whole variable domain, remainder taken from reference TRBV7-8 and TRBJ1-1, is GAGVSQSPRYKVAKRGQDVALRCDPISGHVSLFWYQQALGQGPEFLTYFQNEAQLDKSGLPSDRFFAERPEGSVSTLKIQRTQQEDSAVYLCASSLGARGPSINTEAFFGQGTRLTVV.

There are a few counts of this clonotype. This chain connects TRBV20-1 to TRBJ2-1, with 7 bases identical to TRBD1. Losses at the gene ends were 6 bases for V and 4 bases for J; bases not matched to a gene: 9. Germline V CDR1 and CDR2: DFQATT, SNEGSKA (reference sequence). The CDR3 runs to 14 residues. The CDR3 loop reads CSAPGQKDYNEQFF. CDR3 in DNA: TGCAGTGCGCCGGGACAGAAAGATTACAATGAGCAGTTCTTC.

The sample holds many counts of this clonotype. This chain links TRBV6-6 with TRBJ1-1; a possible D gene is TRBD1 (5 bases). The CDR3 consists of 13 residues. V lost 2 bases and J 5 bases, leaving 9 bases between the germline ends. Germline V gives CDR1 MNHNY, CDR2 SVGAGI (reference sequence). CDR3 nucleotide sequence: TGTGCCAGCAGTTACGGGTCAGGGACTGAAGCTTTCTTT. Translating it yields CASSYGSGTEAFF.

The chain employs TRBV7-9 and TRBJ2-3, with D perhaps TRBD2 (6 bases). Germline V lookup: CDR1 SEHNR, CDR2 FQNEAQ (reference sequence). V gave up 5 bases and J gave up 3 bases, with 21 bases separating them. The CDR3 runs to 17 residues. The CDR3 region is CASSPRGGAGGTDTQYF. CDR3 bases: TGTGCCAGCAGCCCCCGTGGAGGGGCCGGGGGAACAGATACGCAGTATTTT.

V and J are TRBV28 and TRBJ1-3, with no clear D. This CDR3 has 14 residues. Germline V gene sequence: CDR1 MDHEN, CDR2 SYDVKM. Trimming removed 3 bases at V and 1 base at J, with 7 bases between. CDR3 nucleotide sequence: TGTGCCAGCAGTTTCTCCTATTCTGGAAACACCATATATTTT. It encodes CASSFSYSGNTIYF.

This clonotype was found many times. The chain carries TRBV25-1 and TRBJ2-7; 7 nucleotides line up with TRBD1. V trimming: 1 base; J trimming: 3 bases; junction bases outside the gene matches: 9. The CDR3 covers 16 residues. Looked up from germline, CDR1 is MGHDK and CDR2 is SYGVNS. The CDR3 sequence: CASSEWGTETIYEQYF. In DNA form, the CDR3 reads TGTGCCAGCAGTGAATGGGGGACAGAGACGATCTACGAGCAGTACTTC.

Many counts were recorded for this clonotype. The chain combines TRBV12-3 or TRBV12-4 with TRBJ1-1; 12 nucleotides line up with TRBD1. The CDR3 is made up of 19 amino acids. J gave up 4 bases and V 6 bases, and 18 bases lay outside the gene matches. CDR3 sequence reads: CASSRHLGGTGGAGTEAFF. The CDR3 DNA sequence: TGTGCCAGCAGCAGGCACCTGGGCGGGACAGGGGGCGCCGGCACTGAAGCTTTCTTT.

This clonotype was picked up many times. This chain connects TRBV7-9 to TRBJ2-1; the D call may be TRBD1 or TRBD2 (5 bases each). The ends were cut back, 1 base at V and 5 bases at J, with 12 bases in the middle. The CDR3 loop spans 15 amino acids. Germline V gene data show CDR1 as SEHNR and CDR2 as FQNEAQ (reference sequence). CDR3 coding DNA: TGTGCCAGCAGCTTAGTAGCAGGGAGAAACAATGAGCAGTTCTTC. This sequence encodes CASSLVAGRNNEQFF.

This clonotype was recorded a few times. The chain carries TRBV7-9 and TRBJ1-2, with TRBD1 identical over 8 bases. Germline V gene lookup returns CDR1 SEHNR and CDR2 FQNEAQ (reference sequence). This CDR3 comprises 15 residues. The V gene end was trimmed by 5 bases and the J gene end by 1 base; junction bases not matched to a gene: 6. The CDR3 loop reads CASSLGQGGNYGYTF. The CDR3 nucleotides read TGTGCCAGCAGCCTAGGACAGGGCGGTAACTATGGCTACACCTTC.

Many counts were recorded for this clonotype. This chain uses TRBV5-1 with TRBJ2-1; 7 positions agree with TRBD2. J lost 6 bases, V lost 8 bases, and 8 bases had no gene match. CDR1 SGHRS and CDR2 YFSETQ come from the germline V gene. The CDR3 consists of 13 residues. As DNA, the CDR3 is TGCGCCAGTGGACTAGGCTCCATCAATGAGCAGTTCTTC. This sequence encodes CASGLGSINEQFF. Variable domain in full (rest from reference TRBV5-1 and TRBJ2-1): KAGVTQTPRYLIKTRGQQVTLSCSPISGHRSVSWYQQTPGQGLQFLFEYFSETQRNKGNFPGRFSGRQFSNSRSEMNVSTLELGDSALYLCASGLGSINEQFFGPGTRLTVL.

V is TRBV18 and J is TRBJ2-7; 8 bases agree with TRBD1. V trimming: 0 bases; J trimming: 6 bases; junction bases outside the gene matches: 7. Germline V CDR1 and CDR2: KGHSH, LQKENI. The CDR3 sequence is 15 residues long. CDR3 DNA sequence: TGTGCCAGCTCACCACCGGACAGGGACTGGGGCGAGCAGTACTTC. It translates to CASSPPDRDWGEQYF.